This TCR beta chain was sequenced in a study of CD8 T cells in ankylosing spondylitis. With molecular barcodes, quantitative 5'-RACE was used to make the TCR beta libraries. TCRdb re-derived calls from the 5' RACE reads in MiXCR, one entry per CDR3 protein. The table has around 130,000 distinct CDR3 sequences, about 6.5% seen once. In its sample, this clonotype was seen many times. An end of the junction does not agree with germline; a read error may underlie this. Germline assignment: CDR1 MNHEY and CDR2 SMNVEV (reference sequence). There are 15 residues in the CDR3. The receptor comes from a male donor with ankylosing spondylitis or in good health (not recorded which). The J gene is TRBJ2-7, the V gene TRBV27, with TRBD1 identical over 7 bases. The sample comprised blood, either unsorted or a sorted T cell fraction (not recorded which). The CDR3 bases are TGTGCCAGCAGTTTAGAGACAGGGTTCTCCCACGAGCAGTACTTC. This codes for CASSLETGFSHEQYF.